Here is one T cell receptor beta chain with its context. Produced via immunoSEQ multiplex PCR; TCRdb's table is partial and in-frame only. Of 450,000 or so clones listed, roughly 90% are singletons. The data belong to a study of blood T cell repertoires in COVID-19. Germline-derived CDR1 and CDR2 are SGHTA and FQGTGA. V lost 2 bases and J lost 4, with 11 bases in between. The CDR3 has 14 residues. This clonotype was sampled from a man aged 18 to 29 with COVID-19, enrolled during active disease. Material for sequencing was peripheral blood. This chain uses TRBV7-3 with TRBJ1-1; weak D call: TRBD1 (5 bases). CDR3 sequence: CASSLQGGLTEAFF. CDR3 in DNA: TGTGCCAGCAGCTTACAGGGTGGGCTCACTGAAGCTTTCTTT.